The following is a TCR beta chain sequence with its context. This sample is drawn from a study of blood T cell repertoires in COVID-19. Across the study: The United States, Italy and Spain supplied acute and convalescent COVID-19 samples.

CDR3 size: 14 residues. Germline trimming cut 4 bases from V and 2 bases from J; bases unmatched to any gene: 6. Original processing methods: Researchers report that nucleated cell counts were estimated from reference gene primer amplification. Some clones are missing from TCRdb's copy, which holds only in-frame ones; the method was immunoSEQ multiplex PCR. V and J calls and clone size are given by that table; D and trimming were obtained from the DNA. The sample contains 150,000 or so clones, about 82% of which appear only once. The sequence was collected from a woman aged 80 or over with active or convalescent COVID-19. The chain employs TRBV5-3 and TRBJ2-7, with 7 positions matching TRBD1. TRBV5-3 is labeled an ORF, and its function is uncertain. The source material was peripheral blood. CDR3 sequence (DNA): TGTGCCAGAAGCCTCCAGGGGGAAGCCTACGAGCAGTACTTC. Protein product: CARSLQGEAYEQYF.